The source of this TCR beta chain is a study of cytomegalovirus exposure and HLA in healthy donors. This clone appeared once. PCR amplification relied on 60 Vbeta primers (plus 13 Jbeta primers). Measured with immunoSEQ multiplex PCR; TCRdb has only the in-frame clones, and not every one. The top ten hold over 8.5% of the sample, which has 60,000 to 75,000 clones, roughly 87% seen once. The V and J ends lost 1 base and 1 base, in that order; junction bases with no gene match: 2. Germline-derived CDR1 and CDR2 are KGHSH and LQKENI. CDR3 length: 17 residues. Sequencing was performed on PBMCs. The gene calls are TRBV18 and TRBJ2-6, with 9 bases lining up with TRBD1. The source is a female donor in good health and CMV-seronegative. CDR3 nucleotide sequence: TGTGCCAGCTCACCACTACAGGGGGCATCTGGGGCCAACGTCCTGACTTTC. Translating it yields CASSPLQGASGANVLTF.